Each of the 8 T cell receptor beta chains below was sequenced from the same sample in a study of blood T cells in healthy people across ages (dated by TCRdb to about 2015). Libraries were built with 5' RACE. Sequencer: Illumina HiSeq 2500. A second about 6 to 11 cycle PCR used a sample-barcoded 5' primer and a J-beta primer mix. TCRdb redid the processing of the public reads, applying fastp at Q25 and MiXCR, and retained in-frame beta chains. Merged by CDR3 protein, the rows form single entries marked with the most common genes and DNA. The sample contains hundreds of thousands of distinct CDR3 sequences, approximately 49% of them found a single time. The biggest ten clones account for 30% to 35% of the sample. The sample comprised blood. These receptors all come from a woman aged 60-70 years in good health.

This clonotype showed up just a few times. V is TRBV30 and J is TRBJ1-2, with D unclear. The ends were cut back, 4 bases at V and 4 bases at J, with 16 bases in the middle. This CDR3 region has 14 residues. The germline V gene encodes CDR1 GTSNPN and CDR2 SVGIG (reference sequence). CDR3 amino acids: CAWIRTDERYGYTF. The DNA of the CDR3 is TGTGCCTGGATACGGACGGATGAACGCTATGGCTACACCTTC.

Note on this clonotype: Germline is not matched at one junction end, which may reflect a read error. The genes are TRBV7-2 and TRBJ1-1; no definite D call. This CDR3 region has 13 residues. CDR1 is SGHTA, CDR2 FQGNSA, per germline. CDR3 bases: TGTGCCGGCAGCTTTTTAGCCTGGGGTGAAGCTTTCTTT. It specifies CAGSFLAWGEAFF.

The V gene is TRBV20-1, the J gene TRBJ2-7; 8 nucleotides line up with TRBD1. CDR1 and CDR2 from the germline V gene are DFQATT and SNEGSKA (reference sequence). Trimming removed 6 bases from V and 2 bases from J; junction bases left unmatched: 9. This CDR3 is built from 14 residues. The CDR3 DNA sequence: TGCAGTGCGGCTATCGACAGGGGTACCTACGAGCAGTACTTC. The encoded protein is CSAAIDRGTYEQYF.

This clonotype was seen only a few times. The chain employs TRBV15 and TRBJ2-3; no clear D. The CDR3 loop spans 13 amino acids. V lost 4 bases and J lost 7, with 12 bases in between. Germline V lookup: CDR1 LNHNV, CDR2 YYDKDF (reference sequence). The CDR3 loop reads CATSKSPDHTQYF. In nucleotides, the CDR3 is TGTGCCACCAGCAAGAGCCCGGACCATACGCAGTATTTT.

V usage is TRBV5-1 and J usage is TRBJ1-1; D ambiguous. The CDR3 is 15 amino acids. The V end was cut by 1 base, the J end by 0 bases, with 10 bases between. Germline CDR1 and CDR2: SGHRS and YFSETQ. CDR3 residues: CASSLMTSMNTEAFF. CDR3 DNA: TGCGCCAGCAGCTTGATGACCTCCATGAACACTGAAGCTTTCTTT.

There are a few counts of this clonotype. The chain joins TRBV29-1 to TRBJ2-1; 7 bases match TRBD2. This CDR3 region has 12 residues. The germline V gene encodes CDR1 SQVTM and CDR2 ANQGSEA. With 8 bases clipped from V and 1 base from J, the junction kept 2 bases outside the gene matches. The CDR3 DNA sequence: TGCAGCCGAGCGGGATCCTACAATGAGCAGTTCTTC. It encodes CSRAGSYNEQFF.

This clonotype came up a few times. The rearrangement uses TRBV5-1 and TRBJ2-7, with 9 bases matching TRBD2. Trimming cost V 7 bases and J 1 base; bases outside gene matches: 9. The germline CDR1 and CDR2 sequences are SGHRS and YFSETQ. This CDR3 has 15 amino acids. As DNA, the CDR3 is TGCGCCAGCGCCTTCCTAGCGGGAACTTCCTACGAGCAGTACTTC. It is translated as CASAFLAGTSYEQYF.

The V call is TRBV5-1, the J call TRBJ2-5; tentatively, D is TRBD1 or TRBD2 (5 bases each). Deletions cut 0 bases from V and 4 bases from J, with 13 bases between. The CDR3 has 15 amino acids. Germline V CDR1 and CDR2: SGHRS, YFSETQ. CDR3 nucleotide sequence: TGCGCCAGCAGCTTGGCCGGGACGGCCTCAGAGACCCAGTACTTC. Its protein is CASSLAGTASETQYF.